This T cell receptor beta chain was sequenced for a study of shared clonotypes between healthy human individuals (dated by TCRdb to 2020 to 2021). Concerning the study at large: A couple of women and a few men aged 18 to 49 years were included in the cohort. Per donor, three plates each were used for CD4 naive and CD4 memory, two for CD8 naive, and one for CD8 memory. Libraries were prepared and TCR repertoires were sequenced by different laboratories using diverse techniques, in order to increase sequencing depth and limit assay-specific biases. Each donor's leukapheresis produced roughly between roughly 0.85 and 10 billion PBMCs. The study deeply sequenced blood TCR repertoires of roughly five healthy adults to estimate repertoire size and the extent of clonotype sharing between individuals. Overall study results and their limits: Clonotypes shared by all four sorted-subset donors showed higher generation probabilities than non-shared clonotypes. Pairwise subsampling indicated that sequencing depth was expected to affect the degree of clonotype sharing among donors. Sampling was restricted to blood, and TCR repertoires in tissue are likely to differ from TCR repertoires in blood. Larger estimated clonotype richness was generally found for naive subsets than for memory subsets. When a handful of donors were compared, the shared fraction of clonotypes was around 5% for naive CD4, approximately 3.3% for naive CD8, 2.3% for memory CD4, and roughly 0.43% for memory CD8. Because the study included only a small number of donors, the genetic and exposure-history diversity represented was limited. Rarefaction of sorted-subset datasets indicated incomplete sequencing despite the large sequencing depth.

CD8 naive samples were CD45RO-negative cells positively selected for CCR7, giving a CD45RA+CCR7+ population that excluded TemRA cells. The donors were healthy, HIV-negative adults with no recently reported acute infections or vaccinations. Every donor was a Caucasian adult living in Nashville, Tennessee, USA. Blood was collected by leukapheresis, and PBMCs were isolated by Ficoll-Histopaque density gradient centrifugation and then cryopreserved in liquid nitrogen vapor phase. Analytical flow cytometry was used to check the purity and quantity of every magnetically sorted T cell population. Genomic DNA was isolated from every sorted fraction and measured by UV absorbance on a Nanodrop 2000c. On this clone: Its antigen is unknown. Base qualities are missing; no much larger clone stands one base away.

Using the deep immunoSEQ assay, multiplex PCR amplified TCR CDR3 regions from genomic DNA. Extracted genomic DNA from each cell subset was spread evenly across all wells of several immunoSEQ 96-well plates, with each plate serving as a replicate. For sorted subsets, around 0.2 ug of genomic DNA, equivalent to about 30,000 T cell genomes, went into each replicate PCR. Purified libraries were measured with a Qubit 3.0 fluorometer, size-checked on a Bioanalyzer 2100, and measured again with the KAPA Library Quantification kit. Each immunoSEQ 96-well plate was sequenced on its own single-read 150-cycle Illumina NextSeq 550 flow cell. The paper's processing steps were these. Because the immunoSEQ output held only junctional sequences and lacked quality scores, the filtering could not match the filtering applied to full-length reads. Sequences were annotated with PyIR, a Python wrapper for IgBLAST v1.9, and V/J genes and CDR3 were assigned using IMGT germline references. Reads were removed for weak V/J assignments (E-value above 1e-6), missing CDR3, stop codons, out-of-frame junctions, or ambiguous translated residues. V3J clonotypes were defined as sequences sharing an identical inferred V gene, J gene, and CDR3 amino acid sequence. The percentage overlap between two repertoires was calculated by dividing the number of shared unique clonotypes by the size of the smaller repertoire. RTK rarefaction, the Chao1 estimator, and Recon v2.1 estimates of unobserved clonotypes were used to assess repertoire richness. OLGA was used to compute generation probabilities for all TCRbeta clonotypes that the gDNA method yielded from several donors. Not all clones reach the TCRdb copy of this immuneACCESS table, which keeps in-frame sequences only. Checked studies attribute under half of the gap to unresolved V genes and leave the rest unexplained. The DNA gave D and trimming, while V, J and clone size come from that table. Within this sample are about 2.2 million clones, with about 94% of them counted one time only. The ten biggest clones cover around 1.7% of the sample.

The CDR3, from cysteine to phenylalanine, totals 16 residues. Only the CDR3 region is kept as DNA, spanning 48 bases read in frame from base 1. V and J are truncated by 8 bases and 4 bases respectively, leaving an intervening sequence of 22 bases. Based on the germline V gene, the CDR1 and CDR2 sequences are ENHRY and SYGVKD. The sample consisted of naive CD8+ T cells from PBMCs. The cell subset or site label here, explained by the study, means: CD45RA+CCR7+. The chain is made from TRBV10-3 and TRBJ2-3; the D segment could be TRBD2, given 5 matching bases. This receptor was taken from a young man in good health. Some clones in this sample may be carry-over from other donors' samples. The CDR3 here reads CAIAPILGVKSDTQYF. The DNA sequence is TGTGCCATCGCACCCATTCTGGGAGTTAAGTCAGATACGCAGTATTTT.